Presented here are 25 T cell receptor beta chains from one specimen sequenced in a study of T cells in Graves' hyperthyroidism and ophthalmopathy. The TCR beta CDR3 regions underwent amplification using RNA transcripts as the source. First-round RT-PCR of the TCR CDR3 relied on the HTBI primer set. TCRdb reprocessed the multiplex PCR reads with MiXCR, giving one entry per CDR3 protein. The sample shows roughly 420,000 distinct CDR3 sequences, approximately 15% of them seen only once. The sequencing sample was made of blood. The receptors were gathered from a woman younger than 30 with Graves' hyperthyroidism.

This clonotype was seen at least ten times. The chain recombines TRBV2 with TRBJ1-2, with 11 bases lining up with TRBD1. Germline V gives CDR1 SNHLY, CDR2 FYNNEI. Trimming at V came to 1 base and at J to 9 bases, leaving 7 bases not matched to a gene. The CDR3 extends over 15 amino acids. The CDR3 spells CASSEEGTGGLRYTF. CDR3 in DNA: TGTGCCAGCAGTGAAGAAGGGACAGGGGGGCTGCGCTACACCTTC.

This clonotype showed up just a few times. V usage is TRBV27 and J usage is TRBJ2-7; 9 bases are shared with TRBD2. J was trimmed by 0 bases and V by 4 bases; bases with no gene match: 10. This CDR3 has 17 residues. The germline V gene has CDR1 MNHEY and CDR2 SMNVEV (reference sequence). The CDR3 DNA follows: TGTGCCAGCAGTTCGACTAGCGGTGAAAAAAGCTCCTACGAGCAGTACTTC. The encoded protein is CASSSTSGEKSSYEQYF.

In its sample, this clonotype was seen once. The rearrangement links TRBV20-1 to TRBJ2-2, with D perhaps TRBD2 (6 bases). Germline-derived CDR1 and CDR2 are DFQATT and SNEGSKA (reference sequence). This CDR3 contains 13 residues. V was shortened by 4 bases and J by 4 bases, with 10 bases between the two germline ends. The CDR3 loop is CSAKGLLTGELFF. The CDR3 region has the DNA TGCAGTGCTAAGGGACTCCTCACCGGGGAGCTGTTTTTT.

This clonotype was seen ten or more times. The chain recombines TRBV28 with TRBJ1-1; TRBD1 matches 8 bases. The CDR3 spans 14 residues. Looked up from germline, CDR1 is MDHEN and CDR2 is SYDVKM. J gave up 1 base and V 3 bases, and 1 base lay outside the gene matches. CDR3 amino acids: CASSLTGENTEAFF. Written as DNA, the CDR3 is TGTGCCAGCAGTTTGACAGGGGAGAACACTGAAGCTTTCTTT.

This clonotype was detected many times. At one boundary the junction diverges from the germline segment, which might be a read error. V gene TRBV28 combines with J gene TRBJ1-2, with D unclear. Looked up from germline, CDR1 is MDHEN and CDR2 is SYDVKM. This CDR3 contains 14 residues. The DNA of the CDR3 is TGTGCCACCAGTGGGAGCTCCACTAACTATGGCTACACCTTC. It encodes CATSGSSTNYGYTF.

The table lists this clonotype with many counts. CDR3 coding DNA: TGCAGTGGAACCGGGACTAGCGGGAGGGCCCCCGATACGCAGTATTTT. This gives the protein CSGTGTSGRAPDTQYF. The V call is TRBV20-1, the J call TRBJ2-3; the match to TRBD2 covers 16 bases. The CDR3 runs to 16 residues. Germline V gene data show CDR1 as DFQATT and CDR2 as SNEGSKA (reference sequence). V shed 7 bases and J 6 bases; nucleotides not matched to a gene: 10.

V usage is TRBV20-1 and J usage is TRBJ2-7; the D gene is possibly TRBD1 (6 bases). There are 14 residues in the CDR3. Germline V CDR1 and CDR2: DFQATT, SNEGSKA (reference sequence). The V gene lost 6 bases and the J gene lost 3 bases, with 18 bases spanning the gap. Here the CDR3 reads CSAPPGQGGYEQYF. Here the CDR3 DNA reads TGCAGTGCCCCGCCAGGACAAGGGGGCTACGAGCAGTACTTC.

The chain joins TRBV4-2 to TRBJ1-2; 9 positions agree with TRBD1. CDR1 is LGHNA, CDR2 YNFKEQ, per germline. V trimming: 2 bases; J trimming: 0 bases; junction bases outside the gene matches: 4. There are 16 residues in the CDR3. CDR3 protein: CASSQLTGGANYGYTF. DNA for the CDR3: TGTGCCAGCAGCCAACTGACAGGGGGTGCTAACTATGGCTACACCTTC.

This clonotype was counted many times. The rearrangement joins TRBV7-6 to TRBJ2-5; 8 nucleotides align to TRBD1. V lost 5 bases and J lost 5; bases outside the gene matches: 10. CDR1 SGHVS and CDR2 FNYEAQ come from the germline V gene. CDR3 length: 15 residues. The chain's CDR3 is CASSPTRTGPETQYF. CDR3 sequence (DNA): TGTGCCAGCAGCCCTACCCGGACAGGGCCGGAGACCCAGTACTTC.

J is TRBJ2-3 and V is TRBV28; 8 nucleotides align to TRBD2. The CDR3 has 17 amino acids. V trimming: 2 bases; J trimming: 2 bases; junction bases outside the gene matches: 9. Germline CDR1 MDHEN, CDR2 SYDVKM. The CDR3 bases are TGTGCCAGCAGTTTAAAATCCCGGGGGGGTATCACAGATACGCAGTATTTT. Amino acid sequence: CASSLKSRGGITDTQYF.

This clonotype was picked up a small number of times. The rearrangement joins TRBV20-1 to TRBJ1-6; D remains ambiguous. Trimming took 1 base from V and 9 from J, leaving 19 bases between them. Germline-derived CDR1 and CDR2 are DFQATT and SNEGSKA (reference sequence). This CDR3 has 16 amino acids. The CDR3, as DNA: TGCAGTGCTAGAGCGGCGAGGATTGGTGTGGGTTCACCCCTCCACTTT. It codes for CSARAARIGVGSPLHF.

Many counts were recorded for this clonotype. The rearrangement uses TRBV11-2 and TRBJ1-1; no clear D. This CDR3 comprises 13 residues. Germline CDR1 reads SGHAT; CDR2 reads FQNNGV. The germline V and J ends were trimmed by 7 bases and 2 bases, with 11 bases remaining between them. The CDR3 DNA reads TGTGCCAGCACGACGGGGTTTAACACTGAAGCTTTCTTT. Amino acid sequence: CASTTGFNTEAFF.

This clonotype occurred many times. This CDR3 is CASSPLAGGPKLSDEQYF. The DNA for the CDR3 is TGTGCCAGCAGTCCATTAGCGGGAGGGCCCAAGTTAAGCGACGAGCAGTACTTC. This chain links TRBV28 with TRBJ2-7, with 11 positions matching TRBD2. The CDR3 runs 18 residues. Losses at the gene ends were 5 bases for V and 5 bases for J; bases not matched to a gene: 17. Germline CDR1 and CDR2: MDHEN and SYDVKM.

This clonotype was detected many times. The chain is built from TRBV11-2 and TRBJ2-5, with 9 bases lining up with TRBD1. This CDR3 has 14 residues. Per germline, CDR1 SGHAT and CDR2 FQNNGV. V trimming: 5 bases; J trimming: 5 bases; junction bases outside the gene matches: 6. The CDR3 bases are TGTGCCAGCAGCGCCGGGACAGGGCGGGAGACCCAGTACTTC. As protein: CASSAGTGRETQYF. Filled out from reference TRBV11-2 and TRBJ2-5, the complete variable domain reads EAGVAQSPRYKIIEKRQSVAFWCNPISGHATLYWYQQILGQGPKLLIQFQNNGVVDDSQLPKDRFSAERLKGVDSTLKIQPAKLEDSAVYLCASSAGTGRETQYFGPGTRLLVL.

This clonotype was picked up a small number of times. This chain uses TRBV24-1 with TRBJ2-1, with 8 bases that match TRBD1. V was clipped by 3 bases and J by 0 bases; unmatched bases: 9. Looked up from germline, CDR1 is KGHDR and CDR2 is SFDVKD. This CDR3 is 18 amino acids long. The CDR3 sequence: CATSDLVGDRSSYNEQFF. DNA for the CDR3: TGTGCCACCAGTGATCTTGTAGGGGACAGGAGCTCCTACAATGAGCAGTTCTTC.

This clonotype was observed at least ten times. J is TRBJ1-1 and V is TRBV12-3 or TRBV12-4, with 10 bases identical to TRBD1. V was pared by 5 bases and J by 5 bases, with 2 bases of the junction left unmatched. The CDR3 loop spans 13 amino acids. CDR3 region: CASSRQGATEAFF. DNA for the CDR3: TGTGCCAGCAGTCGACAGGGGGCGACTGAAGCTTTCTTT.

The gene calls are TRBV2 and TRBJ1-1; 12 nucleotides line up with TRBD1. Germline CDR1 reads SNHLY; CDR2 reads FYNNEI. This CDR3 has 16 amino acids. The V segment lost 5 bases and the J segment 4 bases; nucleotides outside the gene matches: 8. The DNA for the CDR3 is TGTGCCAGCAGTCGGGACAGGGGGCCGGGTAGCACTGAAGCTTTCTTT. Amino acids: CASSRDRGPGSTEAFF.

In its sample, this clonotype was seen many times. V gene TRBV12-3 or TRBV12-4 combines with J gene TRBJ2-7, with TRBD1 matching 7 bases. This CDR3 has 14 residues. The ends lost 2 bases at V and 3 bases at J; junction bases unmatched: 4. CDR3 region: CASSLKGAGYEQYF. In nucleotides, the CDR3 is TGTGCCAGCAGTTTAAAGGGGGCCGGCTACGAGCAGTACTTC.

This clonotype was recorded many times. The chain is built from TRBV5-1 and TRBJ2-3, with 8 bases matching TRBD2. The CDR3 has 16 amino acids. The junction had 8 bases not matched to a gene; V was cut back by 0 bases and J by 5 bases. Germline V CDR1 and CDR2: SGHRS, YFSETQ. The CDR3 spells CASSLEAGARRDTQYF. DNA of the CDR3: TGCGCCAGCAGCTTGGAAGCGGGAGCCAGAAGAGATACGCAGTATTTT.

The chain has TRBV10-3 and TRBJ2-3; D unclear. CDR1 and CDR2 (germline): ENHRY, SYGVKD. The CDR3 loop spans 15 amino acids. Trimming stripped 4 bases from V and 0 bases from J, with 11 bases between. The CDR3 protein is CAISAGSESTDTQYF. Written as DNA, the CDR3 is TGTGCCATCAGTGCGGGCTCAGAAAGCACAGATACGCAGTATTTT.

This clonotype was found many times. This chain uses TRBV5-1 with TRBJ1-1; D is unresolved. The CDR3 runs 16 residues. The germline V gene has CDR1 SGHRS and CDR2 YFSETQ. Deletions cut 4 bases from V and 7 bases from J, with 23 bases between. The CDR3 is CASSPWVTEVSNEAFF. In nucleotides, the CDR3 is TGCGCCAGCAGCCCATGGGTGACGGAGGTTAGTAATGAAGCTTTCTTT.

This chain joins TRBV3-1 and TRBJ2-1; the D gene is possibly TRBD1 (6 bases). V gave up 1 base and J gave up 0 bases, with 16 bases separating them. The CDR3 runs 18 residues. Per germline, CDR1 LGHDT and CDR2 YNNKEL (reference sequence). CDR3 in DNA: TGTGCCAGCAGCCAAGCCAGGGGCCGCAAGAGCTCCTACAATGAGCAGTTCTTC. Residues: CASSQARGRKSSYNEQFF.

This chain joins TRBV20-1 and TRBJ1-5; D is perhaps TRBD1 (6 bases). CDR3 length: 15 residues. V was shortened by 0 bases and J by 5 bases, with 14 bases between the two germline ends. Germline-derived CDR1 and CDR2 are DFQATT and SNEGSKA (reference sequence). The CDR3 DNA reads TGCAGTGCTAGAGATTGGGGGGCCGGGGATCAGCCCCAGCATTTT. This encodes CSARDWGAGDQPQHF.

V gene TRBV3-1 combines with J gene TRBJ2-3; 11 positions agree with TRBD2. J was trimmed by 4 bases and V by 0 bases; bases with no gene match: 3. This CDR3 contains 16 residues. In germline, CDR1 is LGHDT, CDR2 YNNKEL (reference sequence). CDR3 sequence: CASSQDISGGADTQYF. Here the CDR3 DNA reads TGTGCCAGCAGCCAAGATATTAGCGGGGGGGCAGATACGCAGTATTTT.

This clonotype appeared a few times. The J gene is TRBJ1-2, the V gene TRBV27, with 7 bases aligning to TRBD1. The CDR3 runs to 16 residues. Unmatched junction bases numbered 14, after V lost 7 bases and J lost 3 bases. Germline V gene data show CDR1 as MNHEY and CDR2 as SMNVEV (reference sequence). The CDR3 sequence is CASTSYNRGPYYGYTF. The CDR3 nucleotides read TGTGCCAGCACCTCTTATAACAGGGGCCCTTACTATGGCTACACCTTC.